One and the same sample provided the 19 T cell receptor beta chains below, sequenced in a study of blood T cell repertoires in COVID-19. Clones were sequenced by immunoSEQ multiplex PCR, and TCRdb holds only the in-frame ones, with some missing. Of roughly 150,000 clones listed, roughly nine tenths were seen once; the top ten hold just over 3%. What was sequenced was peripheral blood. These receptors came from a woman in her fifties or sixties with active COVID-19.

V and J are TRBV6-2 or TRBV6-3 and TRBJ1-5, with unresolved D. The CDR3 is 14 residues long. Germline CDR1 and CDR2: MNHEY and SVGEGT. Trimming shortened V by 6 bases and J by 4 bases, and 13 bases separated the two germline ends. CDR3 amino acids: CASSTGRLNQPQHF. The CDR3 DNA follows: TGTGCCAGCAGCACGGGTCGACTTAATCAGCCCCAGCATTTT.

This clone was seen only once. The genes are TRBV5-4 and TRBJ1-2; tentative D call: TRBD1 (5 bases). Germline CDR1 SGHNT, CDR2 YYREEE (reference sequence). The CDR3 is 14 residues long. V lost 2 bases and J 4 bases, leaving 12 bases between the germline ends. CDR3 DNA: TGTGCCAGCAGCTTATCCGGGACTGCCTATGGCTACACCTTC. The encoded protein is CASSLSGTAYGYTF.

This clone was observed once. This chain connects TRBV29-1 to TRBJ1-2; D remains ambiguous. Trimming stripped 5 bases from V and 6 bases from J, with 10 bases between. CDR3 size: 11 residues. Germline V CDR1 and CDR2: SQVTM, ANQGSEA. In DNA, the CDR3 is TGCAGCGTTCCAGGTCTCGATGGCTACACCTTC. This gives the protein CSVPGLDGYTF.

V usage is TRBV18 and J usage is TRBJ2-5, with 7 bases aligning to TRBD1. From germline, CDR1 is KGHSH and CDR2 LQKENI. Trimming took 0 bases from V and 4 from J; bases not matched to a gene: 11. The CDR3 covers 17 residues. The CDR3 loop reads CASSPPIVRQGGETQYF. The CDR3 DNA reads TGTGCCAGCTCACCACCGATAGTAAGACAGGGTGGAGAGACCCAGTACTTC.

The chain links TRBV20-1 to TRBJ2-5; 7 nucleotides agree with TRBD2. Losses at the gene ends were 3 bases for V and 5 bases for J; bases not matched to a gene: 9. The length of the CDR3 is 14 residues. The germline CDR1 and CDR2 sequences are DFQATT and SNEGSKA (reference sequence). The CDR3 is CSASGAVGGETQYF. For the CDR3, the DNA is TGCAGTGCTAGTGGCGCGGTGGGGGGGGAGACCCAGTACTTC.

This sequence joins TRBV3-1 (or the pseudogene TRBV3-2) and TRBJ1-5; D call uncertain. Trimming left V 5 bases short and J 9 bases short, with 20 bases between. Germline V gene sequence: CDR1 LGHDT, CDR2 YNNKEL (reference sequence). This CDR3 comprises 15 residues. The CDR3 protein is CASSYPPVRDPPQHF. CDR3 coding DNA: TGTGCCAGCAGCTACCCCCCCGTGCGCGATCCGCCCCAGCATTTT.

The chain joins TRBV11-2 to TRBJ2-5; 9 nucleotides line up with TRBD2. V was pared by 5 bases and J by 4 bases, with 17 bases of the junction left unmatched. Germline V lookup: CDR1 SGHAT, CDR2 FQNNGV. There are 18 residues in the CDR3. The CDR3, as DNA: TGTGCCAGCAGCCCGACCGGACTAGCGCTTCGGGCGCGAGAGACCCAGTACTTC. Its translation: CASSPTGLALRARETQYF.

This clone was detected many times. V usage is TRBV10-3 and J usage is TRBJ2-5, with 10 positions matching TRBD2. J was trimmed by 2 bases and V by 4 bases; bases with no gene match: 10. Looked up from germline, CDR1 is ENHRY and CDR2 is SYGVKD. This CDR3 spans 17 amino acids. CDR3 sequence (DNA): TGTGCCATCAGTGGGCCTCGAGGACTAGCGGATCAAGAGACCCAGTACTTC. Translated: CAISGPRGLADQETQYF.

The CDR3 loop reads CASGISGDYEQYF. Here the CDR3 DNA reads TGTGCCAGCGGAATTAGCGGGGACTACGAGCAGTACTTC. The chain recombines TRBV28 with TRBJ2-7; 8 nucleotides align to TRBD2. V shed 8 bases and J 3 bases; nucleotides not matched to a gene: 6. The CDR3 is 13 amino acids. The germline CDR1 and CDR2 sequences are MDHEN and SYDVKM.

Comment on this clone: This sample includes further DNA sequences coding for the same CDR3. The rearrangement links TRBV15 to TRBJ1-5, with 9 bases that match TRBD1. CDR1 is LNHNV and CDR2 is YYDKDF in the germline V gene (reference sequence). V shed 3 bases and J 4 bases; nucleotides not matched to a gene: 1. The CDR3 sequence is 14 residues long. CDR3 protein: CATSRGTGNQPQHF. The CDR3 coding sequence is TGTGCCACCAGCAGGGGGACAGGGAATCAGCCCCAGCATTTT.

This rearrangement joins TRBV11-2 to TRBJ1-1, with D hard to call. Germline V gene data show CDR1 as SGHAT and CDR2 as FQNNGV. V lost 5 bases, J lost 6 bases, and 7 bases lay in between. The CDR3 runs 11 residues. The DNA for the CDR3 is TGTGCCAGCAGCCCACTATCTGAAGCTTTCTTT. Translated, it gives CASSPLSEAFF.

This clone was observed a few times. The rearrangement joins TRBV7-9 to TRBJ2-7; 9 bases line up with TRBD1. After removal of 5 bases from V and 1 base from J, the junction contained 3 bases not matched to a gene. The CDR3 has 14 residues. The germline V gene has CDR1 SEHNR and CDR2 FQNEAQ (reference sequence). CDR3 DNA sequence: TGTGCCAGCAGCGAGACAGGGGGATCCTACGAGCAGTACTTC. Protein sequence: CASSETGGSYEQYF.

This rearrangement joins TRBV7-8 to TRBJ2-2; tentative D call: TRBD1 (5 bases). Trimming removed 2 bases from V and 2 bases from J, with 15 bases in between. Germline V CDR1 and CDR2: SGHVS, FQNEAQ. The CDR3 extends over 17 amino acids. In DNA, the CDR3 is TGTGCCAGCAGCTTAAAGGCCCGACAGAGAAACACCGGGGAGCTGTTTTTT. It yields the protein CASSLKARQRNTGELFF.

This sequence joins TRBV3-1 (or the pseudogene TRBV3-2) and TRBJ1-6; no clear D gene. CDR1 is LGHDT, CDR2 YNNKEL, per germline (reference sequence). The CDR3 is 15 residues long. Between the trimmed V and J ends, which lost 5 bases and 1 base, there was a span of 9 bases. CDR3 nucleotide sequence: TGTGCCAGCAGCGATTTGAGGTCCTATAATTCACCCCTCCACTTT. Encoded protein: CASSDLRSYNSPLHF.

The chain uses TRBV9 and TRBJ2-7; perhaps TRBD2 as D (6 bases). CDR3 size: 15 residues. Looked up from germline, CDR1 is SGDLS and CDR2 is YYNGEE. The V gene lost 3 bases and the J gene lost 6 bases, with 19 bases spanning the gap. The chain's CDR3 is CASSETGELFGEQYF. The CDR3 DNA follows: TGTGCCAGCAGCGAGACGGGAGAACTCTTTGGCGAGCAGTACTTC.

The rearrangement uses TRBV13 and TRBJ2-1, with 8 bases identical to TRBD1. The V and J ends lost 0 bases and 9 bases, in that order; junction bases with no gene match: 4. The CDR3 covers 14 residues. The germline V gene encodes CDR1 PRHDT and CDR2 FYEKMQ (reference sequence). The CDR3 spells CASSLGQGDFEQFF. CDR3 in DNA: TGTGCCAGCAGCTTAGGACAGGGGGATTTTGAGCAGTTCTTC. Complete variable domain (other parts from reference TRBV13 and TRBJ2-1): AAGVIQSPRHLIKEKRETATLKCYPIPRHDTVYWYQQGPGQDPQFLISFYEKMQSDKGSIPDRFSAQQFSDYHSELNMSSLELGDSALYFCASSLGQGDFEQFFGPGTRLTVL.

This clone has just a few counts. The V and J genes are TRBV10-3 and TRBJ2-3; TRBD1 matches 9 bases. The junction had 3 bases not matched to a gene; V was cut back by 5 bases and J by 0 bases. The CDR3 runs 15 residues. Germline CDR1 reads ENHRY; CDR2 reads SYGVKD. CDR3 sequence reads: CAISTGTGSTDTQYF. The CDR3 bases are TGTGCCATCAGTACCGGGACAGGGAGCACAGATACGCAGTATTTT.

A word on this clone: At one of its ends the junction is not consistent with the germline gene, which may arise from a read error. V and J are TRBV29-1 and TRBJ2-5; 8 positions match TRBD1. This CDR3 comprises 13 residues. CDR1 and CDR2 from the germline V gene are SQVTM and ANQGSEA. The CDR3 protein is CSAQGGGQETRYF. CDR3 coding DNA: TGCAGCGCACAGGGGGGTGGACAAGAGACCCGGTACTTC.

V usage is TRBV6-2 or TRBV6-3 and J usage is TRBJ2-2; 11 nucleotides agree with TRBD2. V trimming: 4 bases; J trimming: 2 bases; junction bases outside the gene matches: 9. Germline lookup yields CDR1 MNHEY and CDR2 SVGEGT. The CDR3 totals 18 residues. The CDR3 nucleotides read TGTGCCAGCAGTTCCGGAAGGACTAGCGGGTATAACACCGGGGAGCTGTTTTTT. As protein: CASSSGRTSGYNTGELFF.